The present TCR beta chain was sequenced within a study of cytomegalovirus exposure and HLA in healthy donors. V lost 5 bases and J lost 7; bases outside the gene matches: 2. The germline gives CDR1 MNHEY, CDR2 SMNVEV (reference sequence). The CDR3 runs to 12 residues. The primer mix had 60 Vbeta and 13 Jbeta primers. Assay used: immunoSEQ multiplex PCR; TCRdb lists only in-frame clones, some missing. Here the sample spans over 150,000 clones, roughly 80% being singletons. Notes on this clone: The same CDR3 can be traced to other DNA sequences in this sample.

The sequence derives from a woman aged 25 to 39 in good health and CMV-seronegative. This chain connects TRBV27 to TRBJ1-2, with 9 bases matching TRBD1. Material: PBMCs. As DNA, the CDR3 is TGTGCCAGCAGTAGACAGGGGGGTGGCTACACCTTC. Protein product: CASSRQGGGYTF.